This T cell receptor beta chain is drawn from a study of beta chain features in type 1 diabetes (dated by TCRdb to the late 2010s). Concerning the study at large: Patients and healthy donors did not differ in mean age, gender distribution, total cell number or subset yield. In the study, recently diagnosed type 1 diabetes patients and matched healthy donors were compared on the TCRB repertoires of their sorted circulating CD4+ T cell subsets. Regulatory and stem cell-like memory subsets were isolated from only 8 patients and roughly 8 healthy donors, whereas naive and central memory subsets came from all 28 donors. A total of 107,917,701 sorted cells were examined across all samples, and the number of cells per subset was strongly correlated with RNA yield. Results the study describes overall, beyond this receptor: The naive, central memory and regulatory TCRB repertoires appeared to resemble one another more closely among patients than among healthy donors. Patients with type 1 diabetes made fewer insertions and deleted more nucleotides at VDJ recombination sites, implying thymic rearrangement abnormalities. Because cDNA rather than genomic DNA was sequenced, highly expressing activated cells could have been over-represented, although no difference in activation and CD3 levels was found between groups. HLA sub-analyses involved small numbers of individuals, so any influence of HLA type on TCRB rearrangement remained unresolved. PCR may preferentially amplify shorter templates, but because patient and control samples were amplified and corrected together, any resulting skew would affect both groups equally. In all four CD4+ subsets, TCRB CDR3 length was moderately but significantly shorter in type 1 diabetes patients.

This clone turned up a few times. Its antigen specificity is not known. No base quality information exists; no much larger clone differs at one position. The entire amount of isolated RNA was reverse transcribed using the High Capacity cDNA Reverse Transcription Kit, so the sequenced TCRB transcripts were expressed ones. Deep immunoSEQ sequencing was applied to naive, central memory and regulatory T cell samples, giving an average of about 3.57 million total reads per sample. After sorted cells were lysed in RLT buffer, RNA was extracted with DNase-treated RNeasy Micro or Mini kits, with the choice depending on cell number. To prevent cross-contamination, each cell subset was processed individually, whereas patient and healthy donor samples were processed jointly. The immunoSEQ multiplex PCR was used to amplify TCRB sequences from cDNA, yielding 87-bp fragments that span the CDR3 region. Sequencing of the amplicons was performed on the Illumina HiSeq platform. As for how the authors treated the data: Synthetic template baselines were used to correct PCR bias computationally, reads within Hamming distance 2 were collapsed, and singletons that could not be merged were discarded. Reads were aligned to IMGT to assign V, D and J genes, CDR3 length, and insertions or deletions at six rearrangement sites. Within each subset, clonotype counts were normalized to sorted cell number, after which true diversity and Gini coefficients were computed with the tcR R package. The overlap coefficient, calculated on TCRB nucleotide sequences, was used to measure repertoire sharing. As a proxy for the pre-selection repertoire, out-of-frame TCRB sequences from naive cells were analyzed. Entries here come from immuneACCESS through TCRdb and include only in-frame sequences with V and J called. Some clones fail to appear in such tables; in the studies checked, an unresolved V gene covers under half of the shortfall, and the cause of the remainder is unknown. V and J calls and clone size come straight from that table; D and trimming were deduced from the DNA. The sample yields hundreds of thousands of clones; over 11% were counted once. The ten largest clones add up to approximately 0.039% of the sample.

CDR3 length: 15 amino acids, cysteine to phenylalanine. Only the CDR3 DNA stays, 45 bases, in frame from base 1. V is reduced by 1 base and J by 0 bases, leaving a spacing of 7 bases between them. CDR1 LNHDA and CDR2 SQIVND are derived from the germline V gene (reference sequence). A single peripheral blood draw of 90 to 150 mL on average was collected from each donor into heparinised tubes. Naive, central memory, regulatory and stem cell-like memory CD4+ T cells were sorted on a BD FACSAria II using a panel including CD45RO, CCR7, CD25, CD127, CD95 and CD27. All sorted populations exceeded 95% purity. PBMCs were separated immediately by Lymphoprep density gradient centrifugation and were stained directly, without being cultured. So that batch effects would be minimized, each experiment stained and sorted samples in pairs, pairing one healthy donor with one patient.

The specimen was naive CD4+ T cells from blood. The cell subset or site label for this specimen denotes: true naive CD4+ T cells. In this chain, TRBV19 is recombined with TRBJ2-1; no D segment can be confidently identified. The clonotype originates from a man between 18 and 29 years old with type 1 diabetes. This receptor has the CDR3 CASSIAESSYNEQFF. The nucleotide sequence is TGTGCCAGTAGTATAGCGGAGAGCTCCTACAATGAGCAGTTCTTC.